This T cell receptor beta chain was retrieved from a study of human T cells and chemical hapten exposure (dated by TCRdb to the early 2020s). Regarding the research as a whole: For sensitization, 2% DPC in acetone was applied to a 2 cm by 2 cm area of upper inner arm skin. Weekly therapeutic DPC doses were additionally applied to the scalp of patients throughout the roughly 25-week study period. Patch testing on the upper back used Finn chambers containing 0.01% DPC, with scoring done after 6 days according to International Contact Dermatitis Research Group standards. Most of the patients in the cohort were female, and the cohort covered alopecia areata with under or over 50% scalp involvement, alopecia totalis and alopecia universalis. The libraries were sequenced as a pool, and the TCR yield per sample differed mostly because of small variations in library volumes within the pool. The study tracked peripheral blood TCR repertoire changes in vivo during primary and secondary sensitization to the hapten diphenylcyclopropenone (DPC) in alopecia patients. Patient blood was sampled pre-sensitization (week 0) and at 2, 6 and about 24 weeks after DPC sensitization. Around 29 alopecia patients provided blood for TCR sequencing at one to four time points (pre-sensitization, 2, 6 and 24 weeks).

This clonotype was seen more than once but under ten times. The clone's antigen remains unknown. Per-base quality was not reported, and no clone a single base away is much larger than it. The receptor library was made with RACE. The data were produced on a NextSeq 500. During library preparation, unique molecular identifiers were attached to individual cDNA molecules so that TCRs could be counted in a quantitative, reproducible way. Each blood RNA sample was used to sequence both TCR alpha and TCR beta chains. As for how the authors treated the data: Samples had a median of roughly 100,000 TCRs, with a range from roughly 20,000 to 690,600. V, J and CDR3 annotation of the TCR reads was performed with the Decombinator software suite. Every sample was subsampled to the same number of TCRs (28,000) for the PS versus PT1 abundance plots. TCRs were defined as expanded if absent before sensitization and observed at least eight times at the 2-week time point. TCRdb handled the public reads itself, with Q25 trimming in fastp and clone calling in MiXCR, and kept productive beta chains. Rows are unified per CDR3 protein, each entry keeping the most common DNA and genes. TCRdb's processing, not the authors', yielded these V and J calls. Across this sample there are around 380,000 distinct CDR3 sequences, with about 4.8% seen only once. Approximately 2.5% of the sample is taken by the ten largest.

The label giving this sample's time point can be read as: patch test 1, 2 weeks after DPC sensitization. The sample's treatment or condition label, decoded: therapeutic diphenylcyclopropenone sensitization with weekly scalp DPC. At each patch-test visit, blood was drawn before the patch test was applied. Eligible patients were aged 18 to 70, diagnosed with alopecia, deemed suitable for DPC therapy, and excluded if pregnant. Unfractionated whole blood was collected in Tempus Blood RNA tubes, and total RNA was extracted from that blood. What the research found in general, with its limitations: All patients had alopecia, a presumed autoimmune disease, so their immune response might differ from that of healthy individuals. Patch test score correlated positively with the number of PT1 expanded TCRs, reaching significance at thresholds 8, 16 and 32 but not at 4. DPC sensitization did not change the number of TCRs with a frequency above 1 in 1000, and there was no evidence of changes in global repertoire structure. Repeated subsampling changed both the strength of the expansion versus patch-test correlation and the threshold at which the correlation became significant. Compared with pre-sensitization or healthy control sets, expanded TCRs formed significantly more large CDR3 similarity clusters, which is consistent with antigen-driven responses.

From the cysteine up to the phenylalanine, the CDR3 has a length of 15 residues. The kept DNA is CDR3 alone, 45 bases in frame from the first base. V gives up 7 bases and J gives up 4 bases, and the segment between their germline ends measures 18 bases. According to the germline V gene, CDR1 reads SGHTA and CDR2 reads FQGNSA. This TCR came from a woman aged 45-60 years with alopecia areata. Some clones in this sample may be carry-over from other donors' samples. This sequence uses TRBV7-2 and TRBJ2-3; the D gene remains uncertain. Source: whole blood, taken in connection with sensitization to the hapten diphenylcyclopropenone (DPC). The DNA is TGTGCCAGCACCCCCGCGGTCTTGGCAGCAGATACGCAGTATTTT. Translated, this is CASTPAVLAADTQYF.